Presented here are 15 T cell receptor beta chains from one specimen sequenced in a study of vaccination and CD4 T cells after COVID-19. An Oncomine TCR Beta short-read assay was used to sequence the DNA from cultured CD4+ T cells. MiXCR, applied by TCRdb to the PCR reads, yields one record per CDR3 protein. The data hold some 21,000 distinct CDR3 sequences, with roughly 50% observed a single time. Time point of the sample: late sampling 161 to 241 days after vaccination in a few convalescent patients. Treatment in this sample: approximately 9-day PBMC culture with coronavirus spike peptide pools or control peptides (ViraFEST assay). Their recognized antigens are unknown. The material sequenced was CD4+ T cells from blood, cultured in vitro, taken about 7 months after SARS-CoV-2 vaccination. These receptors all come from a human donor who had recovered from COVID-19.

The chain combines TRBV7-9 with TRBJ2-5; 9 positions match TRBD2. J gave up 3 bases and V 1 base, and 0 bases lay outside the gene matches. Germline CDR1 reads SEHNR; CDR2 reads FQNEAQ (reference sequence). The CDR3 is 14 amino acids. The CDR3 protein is CASSLVAGEETQYF. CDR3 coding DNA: TGTGCCAGCAGCTTAGTAGCGGGAGAAGAGACCCAGTACTTC.

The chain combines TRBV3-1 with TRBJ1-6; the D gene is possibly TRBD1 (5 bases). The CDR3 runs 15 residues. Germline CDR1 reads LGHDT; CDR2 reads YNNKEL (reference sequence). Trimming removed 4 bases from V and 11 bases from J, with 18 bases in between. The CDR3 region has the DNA TGTGCCAGCAGCCGAACGGCCAGGGTTGGAACACCCCTCCACTTT. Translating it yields CASSRTARVGTPLHF.

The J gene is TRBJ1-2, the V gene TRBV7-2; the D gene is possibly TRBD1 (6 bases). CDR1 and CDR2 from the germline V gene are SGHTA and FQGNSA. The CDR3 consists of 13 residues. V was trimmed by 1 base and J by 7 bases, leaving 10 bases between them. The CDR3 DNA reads TGTGCCAGCAGCTTAGGTTTCAGGGGTGGCTACACCTTC. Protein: CASSLGFRGGYTF. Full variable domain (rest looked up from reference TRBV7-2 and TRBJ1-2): GAGVSQSPSNKVTEKGKDVELRCDPISGHTALYWYRQSLGQGLEFLIYFQGNSAPDKSGLPSDRFSAERTGGSVSTLTIQRTQQEDSAVYLCASSLGFRGGYTFGSGTRLTVV.

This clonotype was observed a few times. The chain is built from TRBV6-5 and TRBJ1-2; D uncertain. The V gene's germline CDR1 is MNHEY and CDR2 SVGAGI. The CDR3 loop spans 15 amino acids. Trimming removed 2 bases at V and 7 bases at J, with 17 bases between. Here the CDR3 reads CASSYAVGIPLGYTF. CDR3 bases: TGTGCCAGCAGTTACGCCGTAGGAATCCCTCTTGGCTACACCTTC.

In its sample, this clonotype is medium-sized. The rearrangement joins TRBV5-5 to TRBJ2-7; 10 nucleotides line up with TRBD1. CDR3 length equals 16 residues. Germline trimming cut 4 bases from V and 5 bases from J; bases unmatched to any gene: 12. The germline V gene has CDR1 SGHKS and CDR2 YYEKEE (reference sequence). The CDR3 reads CASSPRPGTGDHEQYF. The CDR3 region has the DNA TGTGCCAGCAGCCCTCGCCCCGGGACAGGGGATCACGAGCAGTACTTC.

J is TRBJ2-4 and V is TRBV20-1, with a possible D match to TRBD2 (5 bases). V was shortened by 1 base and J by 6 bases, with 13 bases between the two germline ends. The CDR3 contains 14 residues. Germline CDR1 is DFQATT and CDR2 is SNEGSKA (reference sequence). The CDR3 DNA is TGCAGTGCTAGAGTTAAGTTCCGGGGAAACATTCAGTACTTC. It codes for CSARVKFRGNIQYF.

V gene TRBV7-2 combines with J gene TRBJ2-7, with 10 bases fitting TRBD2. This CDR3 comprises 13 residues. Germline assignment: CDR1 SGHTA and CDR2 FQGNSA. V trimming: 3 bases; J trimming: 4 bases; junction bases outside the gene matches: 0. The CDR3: CASSFSGRYEQYF. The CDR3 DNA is TGTGCCAGCAGCTTTAGCGGGAGGTACGAGCAGTACTTC.

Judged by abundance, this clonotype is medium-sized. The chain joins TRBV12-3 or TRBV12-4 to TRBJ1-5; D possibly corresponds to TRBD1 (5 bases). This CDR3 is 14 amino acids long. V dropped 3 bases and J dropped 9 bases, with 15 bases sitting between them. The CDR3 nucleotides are TGTGCCAGCAGTTTCAGCGGGGACCTTTCGCCCCAGCATTTT. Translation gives CASSFSGDLSPQHF.

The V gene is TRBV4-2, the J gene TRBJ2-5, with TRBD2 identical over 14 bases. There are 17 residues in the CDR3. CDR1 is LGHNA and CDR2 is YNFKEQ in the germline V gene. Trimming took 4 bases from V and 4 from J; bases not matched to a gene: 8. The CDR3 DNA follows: TGTGCCAGCAGCCGGGAGGGACTAGCGGGAGATGCAGAGACCCAGTACTTC. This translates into CASSREGLAGDAETQYF.

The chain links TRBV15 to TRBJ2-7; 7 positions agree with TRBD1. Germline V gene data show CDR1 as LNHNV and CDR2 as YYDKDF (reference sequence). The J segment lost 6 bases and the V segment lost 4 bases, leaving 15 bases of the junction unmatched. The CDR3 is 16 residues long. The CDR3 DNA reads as TGTGCCACCAGCATAGACGTGGACAGGCCCCGTACCGAGCAGTACTTC. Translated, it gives CATSIDVDRPRTEQYF.

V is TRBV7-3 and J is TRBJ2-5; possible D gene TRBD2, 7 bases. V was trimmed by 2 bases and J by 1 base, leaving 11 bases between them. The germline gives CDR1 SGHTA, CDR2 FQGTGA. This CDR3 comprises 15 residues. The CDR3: CASSLWGGRQETQYF. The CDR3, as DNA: TGTGCCAGCAGCTTATGGGGGGGGCGCCAAGAGACCCAGTACTTC.

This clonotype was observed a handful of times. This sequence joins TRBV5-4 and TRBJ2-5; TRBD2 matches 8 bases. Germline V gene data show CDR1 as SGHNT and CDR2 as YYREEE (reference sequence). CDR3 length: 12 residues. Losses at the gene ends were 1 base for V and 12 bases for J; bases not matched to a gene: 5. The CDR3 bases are TGTGCCAGCAGCTTGAATAGCGGGAAAGAGTACTTC. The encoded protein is CASSLNSGKEYF.

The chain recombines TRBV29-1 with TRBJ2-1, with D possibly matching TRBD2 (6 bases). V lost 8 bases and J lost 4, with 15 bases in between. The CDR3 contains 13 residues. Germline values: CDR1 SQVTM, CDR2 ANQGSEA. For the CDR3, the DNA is TGCAGCAGCCTGACTAGGGGTTACAATGAGCAGTTCTTC. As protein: CSSLTRGYNEQFF.

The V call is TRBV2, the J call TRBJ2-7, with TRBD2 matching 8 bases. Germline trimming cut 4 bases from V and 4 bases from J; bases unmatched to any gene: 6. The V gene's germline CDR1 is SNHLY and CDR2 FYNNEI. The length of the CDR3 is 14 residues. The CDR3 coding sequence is TGTGCCAGCAGTGGGTTAGCGGGAAGGTACGAGCAGTACTTC. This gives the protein CASSGLAGRYEQYF.

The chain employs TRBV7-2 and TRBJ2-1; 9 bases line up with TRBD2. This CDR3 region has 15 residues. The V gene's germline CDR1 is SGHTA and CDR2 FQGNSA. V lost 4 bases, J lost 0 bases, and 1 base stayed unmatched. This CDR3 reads CASSYSGSSYNEQFF. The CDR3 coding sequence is TGTGCCAGCAGCTATAGCGGGAGCTCCTACAATGAGCAGTTCTTC.